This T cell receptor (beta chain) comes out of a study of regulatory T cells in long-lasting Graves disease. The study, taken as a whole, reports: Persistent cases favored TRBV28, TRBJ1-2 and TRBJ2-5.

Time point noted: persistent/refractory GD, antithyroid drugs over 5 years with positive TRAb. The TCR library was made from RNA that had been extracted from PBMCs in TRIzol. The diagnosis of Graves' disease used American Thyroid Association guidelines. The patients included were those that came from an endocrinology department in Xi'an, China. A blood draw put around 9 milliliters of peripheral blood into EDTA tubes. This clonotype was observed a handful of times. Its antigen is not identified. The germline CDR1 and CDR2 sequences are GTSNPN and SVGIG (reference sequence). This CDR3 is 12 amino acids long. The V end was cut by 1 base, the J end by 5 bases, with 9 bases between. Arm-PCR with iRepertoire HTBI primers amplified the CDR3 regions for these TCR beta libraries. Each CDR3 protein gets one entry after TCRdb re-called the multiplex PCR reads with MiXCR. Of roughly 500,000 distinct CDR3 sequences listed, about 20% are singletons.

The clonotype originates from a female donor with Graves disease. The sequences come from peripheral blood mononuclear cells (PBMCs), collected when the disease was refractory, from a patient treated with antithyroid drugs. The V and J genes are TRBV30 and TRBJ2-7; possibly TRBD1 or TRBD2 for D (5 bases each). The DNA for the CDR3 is TGTGCCTGGAGTGGGGGGTGGGACGAGCAGTACTTC. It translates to CAWSGGWDEQYF.